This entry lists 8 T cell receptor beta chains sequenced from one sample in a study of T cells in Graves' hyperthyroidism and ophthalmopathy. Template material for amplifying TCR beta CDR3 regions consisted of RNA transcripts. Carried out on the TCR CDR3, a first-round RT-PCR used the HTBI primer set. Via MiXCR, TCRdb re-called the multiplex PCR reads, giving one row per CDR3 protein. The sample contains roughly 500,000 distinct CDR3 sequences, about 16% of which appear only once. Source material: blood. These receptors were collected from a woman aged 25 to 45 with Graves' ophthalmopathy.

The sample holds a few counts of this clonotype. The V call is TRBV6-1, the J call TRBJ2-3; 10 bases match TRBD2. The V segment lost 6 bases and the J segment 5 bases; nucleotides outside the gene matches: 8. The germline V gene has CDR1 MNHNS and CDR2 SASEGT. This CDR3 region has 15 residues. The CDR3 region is CASSLLAGERDTQYF. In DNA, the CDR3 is TGTGCCAGCAGCCTCCTAGCGGGAGAAAGAGATACGCAGTATTTT.

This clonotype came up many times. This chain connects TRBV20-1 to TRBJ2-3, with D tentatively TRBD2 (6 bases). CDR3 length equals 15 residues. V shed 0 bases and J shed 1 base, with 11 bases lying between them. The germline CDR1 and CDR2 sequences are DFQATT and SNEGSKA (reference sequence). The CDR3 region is CSARDPGAGTDTQYF. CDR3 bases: TGCAGTGCTAGAGATCCGGGAGCGGGCACAGATACGCAGTATTTT.

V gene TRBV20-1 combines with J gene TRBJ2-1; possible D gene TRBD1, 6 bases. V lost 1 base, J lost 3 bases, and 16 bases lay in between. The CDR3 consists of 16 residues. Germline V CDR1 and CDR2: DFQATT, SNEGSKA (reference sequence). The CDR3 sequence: CSARGLDAQGYNEQFF. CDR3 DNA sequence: TGCAGTGCTAGAGGACTGGACGCACAGGGCTACAATGAGCAGTTCTTC.

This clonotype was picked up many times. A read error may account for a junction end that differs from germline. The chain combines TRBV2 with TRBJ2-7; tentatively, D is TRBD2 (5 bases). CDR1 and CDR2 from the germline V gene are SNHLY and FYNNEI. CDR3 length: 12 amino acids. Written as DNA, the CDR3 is TGTGCCAGCAGGGAAGCGGTTGCCGAGCAGTACTTC. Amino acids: CASREAVAEQYF. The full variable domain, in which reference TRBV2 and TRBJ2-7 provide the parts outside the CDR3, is EPEVTQTPSHQVTQMGQEVILRCVPISNHLYFYWYRQILGQKVEFLVSFYNNEISEKSEIFDDQFSVERPDGSNFTLKIRSTKLEDSAMYFCASREAVAEQYFGPGTRLTVT.

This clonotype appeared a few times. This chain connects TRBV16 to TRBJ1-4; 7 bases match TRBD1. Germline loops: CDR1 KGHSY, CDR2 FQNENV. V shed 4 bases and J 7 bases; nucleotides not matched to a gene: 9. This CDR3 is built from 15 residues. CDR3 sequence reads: CASSPQTSGGEKLFF. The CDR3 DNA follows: TGTGCCAGCAGCCCCCAGACGTCAGGGGGTGAAAAACTGTTTTTT.

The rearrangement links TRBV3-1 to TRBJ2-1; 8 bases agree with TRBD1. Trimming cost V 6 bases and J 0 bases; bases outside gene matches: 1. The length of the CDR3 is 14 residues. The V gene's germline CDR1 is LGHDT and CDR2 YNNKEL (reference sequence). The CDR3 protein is CASSTGGSYNEQFF. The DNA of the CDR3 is TGTGCCAGCAGTACAGGGGGCTCCTACAATGAGCAGTTCTTC.

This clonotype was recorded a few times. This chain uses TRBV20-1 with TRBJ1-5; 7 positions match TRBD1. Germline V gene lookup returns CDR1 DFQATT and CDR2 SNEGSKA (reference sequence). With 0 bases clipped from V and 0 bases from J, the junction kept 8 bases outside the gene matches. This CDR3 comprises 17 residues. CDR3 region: CSARDRDRLYSNQPQHF. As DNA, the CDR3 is TGCAGTGCTAGAGACCGGGACAGACTGTATAGCAATCAGCCCCAGCATTTT.

In DNA form, the CDR3 reads TGTGCCTGTAATAGTCTAGCGGGAGGTATTTACGAGCAGTACTTC. Translation: CACNSLAGGIYEQYF. The genes are TRBV30 and TRBJ2-7; 11 bases match TRBD2. This CDR3 is 15 amino acids long. Germline lookup yields CDR1 GTSNPN and CDR2 SVGIG (reference sequence). V shed 6 bases, J shed 4 bases, and the junction held 11 bases outside the gene matches.